This T cell receptor beta chain is drawn from a study of T cells after yellow fever vaccination (dated by TCRdb to the late 2010s). Regarding the research as a whole: The SMART-Seq v4 Ultra Low Input RNA kit was used to prepare libraries from fractions with low cell numbers. To follow T-cell clones before and after primary and booster YFV17D yellow fever vaccination, bulk TCR alpha and beta repertoires were sequenced over time. Two healthy male donors made up the cohort, one aged 18 to 29 years and the other aged 30 to 39 years. Bulk PBMC replicates and cell subsets were isolated from blood drawn at multiple timepoints before and after both primary and secondary immunization.

What the authors observed across the whole study: The secondary T-cell response was found to be weaker but faster than the primary response, with a peak reached on day 5 rather than on day 15. A small share of clonotypes occurred in both CD4 and CD8 compartments, likely arising from convergent recombination. After the booster, most clones that had expanded after primary vaccination were detected again (approximately 96% of CD4 and about 88% of CD8), suggesting broad maintenance of memory. FACS-sorted repertoires could contain abundant contaminating clonotypes from the bulk population, so computational filtering was required. Because only two donors were included in the study, the extent to which the findings can be generalized is limited.

In light of the paper, this sample's treatment or condition label describes: live attenuated yellow fever vaccine strain. At each blood-draw timepoint, two biological replicates of bulk PBMCs were collected. A standard Ficoll-Paque protocol was used to isolate PBMCs from peripheral blood. TriZol was used to extract RNA from bulk PBMCs, CD4 and CD8 fractions, and dextramer-positive and dextramer-negative fractions. This clonotype was detected only a few times. Its antigen is not yet known. No base-level quality is on record; no much larger clone is a single base apart. Reads for this sample came from an Illumina NovaSeq 6000. Synthesis of TCR cDNA relied on 5'RACE template switching, a step that introduced a universal primer site along with unique molecular identifiers. cDNA synthesis was primed from both the TCR alpha and TCR beta constant segments. Library amplification involved two PCR steps, and the second step added sample barcodes and sequencing adapters. Sequencing of libraries was done on Illumina HiSeq 2500 (2x100 bp) or NovaSeq (2x150 bp). On the authors' methods: Reads were demultiplexed and collapsed into UMI consensus sequences with MIGEC, and V(D)J alignment was performed with MiXCR. Using edgeR on replicate PBMC samples, clonotypes were called vaccine-responding if FDR was below 0.01 and the log2 fold change was above 5 up to day 15. Each bulk clonotype was labeled CD4 or CD8 based on which sequenced repertoire, CD4 or CD8, contained the clonotype at higher abundance. TCRdb reanalyzed the raw reads on its own, using fastp at Q25 for trimming and MiXCR for clone calling, and kept in-frame beta chains. Each CDR3 protein gets just one entry, which takes the most common genes and DNA from the rows behind it. TCRdb, rather than the study authors, made the V and J calls. Recorded for this sample are 250,000 to 400,000 distinct CDR3 sequences; approximately 4% of them occurred a single time. Roughly 21% of the sample is held by the ten biggest clonotypes.

This clonotype was obtained from a man aged 18-30 years who received the YFV17D yellow fever vaccine. The source material was PBMCs, sampled 15 days after the yellow fever booster vaccination.

Here is the DNA: TGTGCCAGCCGACGGGACAGGGACTTTGAGACCCAGTACTTC. It encodes CASRRDRDFETQYF. The V and J genes are TRBV6-5 and TRBJ2-5, with 9 middle bases fitting TRBD1. Per the germline V gene, MNHEY is the CDR1 and SVGAGI is the CDR2. Here V drops 8 bases and J drops 5 bases, and the junction holds 9 bases not matched to any gene. The CDR3 numbers 14 residues from cysteine through phenylalanine. Of all the DNA, just the CDR3 is kept, 42 bases in frame from base 1.